Given below is one T cell receptor (beta chain) in context. Its antigen remains unknown. This sample is drawn from a study of T cell repertoires in cytomegalovirus infection. At the level of the study: It was recently identified HLA-C-restricted and well-studied HLA-B-restricted CMV epitopes that the study used. Public TCR beta signature analysis indicated the presence of both CMV infection and matching HLA type. Findings and caveats of the study: Clonotype analysis showed dominance of the ex vivo response by HLA-C-restricted CMV-specific TCR beta clonotypes. CMV carriers having the relevant HLA were flagged by cumulative public TCR beta family frequency.

CDR1 WNHNN and CDR2 SYGVQD come from the germline V gene (reference sequence). CDR3 length: 15 amino acids. Trimming left V 2 bases short and J 2 bases short, with 13 bases between. MiXCR was run by TCRdb on the reads, yielding one entry per CDR3 protein. The repertoire holds 900,000 to 950,000 distinct CDR3 sequences, approximately 32% seen once, with roughly 13% in the top ten. The chain employs TRBV10-1 and TRBJ2-7; maybe TRBD1 (5 bases). This material consisted of cultured CD8+ T cells from PBMCs, taken from culture after CMV antigen stimulation. This TCR came from a human donor in good health (CMV status not recorded). Some clones in this sample may be carry-over from other donors' samples. The CDR3 loop is CASSEAQGSPYEQYF. DNA of the CDR3: TGCGCCAGCAGTGAGGCCCAGGGATCCCCCTACGAGCAGTACTTC.